This TCR beta chain was sequenced during a study of T cell responses to AZD1222 COVID-19 vaccine. Overall study: Second doses were pooled across both intervals (about 4 or about 12 weeks). Overall study findings and caveats: Increased Spike-specific TCR breadth and depth were observed after two AZD1222 doses. There were vaccine-associated CD4 TCRs across spike, dominant at 160-218 and 743-854. The peak T cell response came first, and repertoires were sampled only after it.

Produced via immunoSEQ multiplex PCR; TCRdb's table is partial and in-frame only. The table shows roughly 150,000 clones, with about 90% occurring only once. Per the germline V gene, CDR1 is SNHLY and CDR2 is FYNNEI. With V trimmed by 11 bases and J by 7 bases, 9 bases remained unmatched. The CDR3 runs to 14 residues. As concerns this clone: Antigen: not known.

The TCR sequence derives from an adult in good health. The sequencing used peripheral blood, collected on day 0 of AZD1222 vaccination. V usage is TRBV2 and J usage is TRBJ2-1, with 12 nucleotides matching TRBD1. The CDR3 sequence is CACTGTGGWNEQFF. CDR3 in DNA: TGTGCCTGCACCGGGACAGGGGGCTGGAATGAGCAGTTCTTC.